This T cell receptor (beta chain) appears in the sequencing data of a study of response to subunit inactivated influenza vaccine. At least ten counts were recorded for this clonotype. TCRdb passed the RT-PCR reads through MiXCR, listing each CDR3 protein once. Of about 570,000 distinct CDR3 sequences in the sample, 10% to 12% were seen once. This CDR3 spans 13 amino acids. Trimming shortened V by 4 bases and J by 6 bases, and 12 bases separated the two germline ends. These records were also assigned to another study, of T cells expressing NK-cell markers. That report notes: Generation of TCR beta cDNA was performed by 5'RACE template switching incorporating UMIs. The contribution of dominant NKG2C+ clonotypes to CD8+ T cells in about six donors was roughly 1.0-7.0%.

This clonotype was sampled from a man aged 50 to 60 who received an inactivated influenza vaccine. The sequencing used PBMCs from blood, collected on the day of vaccination. The chain is built from TRBV12-3 or TRBV12-4 and TRBJ1-2, with D perhaps TRBD1 (6 bases). The CDR3 nucleotides read TGTGCCAGCAGTTGGACAGTTTTAGATGGCTACACCTTC. Translating it yields CASSWTVLDGYTF.